The 16 T cell receptor beta chains listed next were all sequenced from one sample in a study of Ad26.COV2.S vaccination and SARS-CoV-2 variants. Method: immunoSEQ multiplex PCR; TCRdb's copy keeps in-frame clones and lacks some. In the table there are about 420,000 clones, approximately 88% of which are singletons. The treatment is: 19 received Ad26.COV2.S at low or high dose, single or two shots; about 5 received placebo; per-sample allocation not given. Collection of samples fell on day 63 after the first vaccine or placebo injection. The sequencing used peripheral blood, collected in a trial of Ad26.COV2.S vaccine versus placebo. All receptors derive from a person aged 18-65 years who received the Ad26.COV2.S COVID-19 vaccine or a placebo.

This clone has only one observation. The chain joins TRBV10-3 to TRBJ2-6, with TRBD1 as a possible D gene (7 bases). There are 16 residues in the CDR3. Germline V gene lookup returns CDR1 ENHRY and CDR2 SYGVKD. V shed 5 bases and J shed 1 base, with 12 bases lying between them. The CDR3 DNA reads as TGTGCCATCAGTTCAGGGGGGCAGTCTGGGGCCAACGTCCTGACTTTC. Protein: CAISSGGQSGANVLTF.

This chain uses TRBV3-1 (or the pseudogene TRBV3-2) with TRBJ1-2, with 9 bases aligning to TRBD1. The germline V gene encodes CDR1 LGHDT and CDR2 YNNKEL (reference sequence). J gave up 9 bases and V 4 bases, and 6 bases lay outside the gene matches. The CDR3 covers 13 residues. In DNA form, the CDR3 reads TGTGCCAGCAGCCCAGGGACAGGGAGAAGCTACACCTTC. Amino acid sequence: CASSPGTGRSYTF.

V gene TRBV7-2 combines with J gene TRBJ2-5, with 11 bases matching TRBD2. CDR3 length equals 17 residues. Unmatched junction bases numbered 11, after V lost 5 bases and J lost 3 bases. The germline CDR1 and CDR2 sequences are SGHTA and FQGNSA. CDR3 bases: TGTGCCAGCAGCCCCCAATCCTCGGGACTAGCGGAAGAGACCCAGTACTTC. This sequence encodes CASSPQSSGLAEETQYF.

The chain recombines TRBV5-1 with TRBJ1-6; TRBD1 aligns across 10 bases. J was trimmed by 10 bases and V by 0 bases; bases with no gene match: 4. This CDR3 region has 15 residues. Germline V gene lookup returns CDR1 SGHRS and CDR2 YFSETQ. The CDR3: CASSLEGQGYSPLHF. In DNA form, the CDR3 reads TGCGCCAGCAGCTTGGAGGGACAGGGGTACTCACCCCTCCACTTT. Full variable domain (missing parts from reference TRBV5-1 and TRBJ1-6): KAGVTQTPRYLIKTRGQQVTLSCSPISGHRSVSWYQQTPGQGLQFLFEYFSETQRNKGNFPGRFSGRQFSNSRSEMNVSTLELGDSALYLCASSLEGQGYSPLHFGNGTRLTVT.

This chain uses TRBV11-1 with TRBJ1-2; 10 nucleotides align to TRBD1. Germline CDR1 and CDR2: SGHAT and FQDESV (reference sequence). Unmatched junction bases numbered 5, after V lost 2 bases and J lost 8 bases. CDR3 length equals 14 residues. The CDR3 region has the DNA TGTGCCAGCAGCTTAAACGACAGGGGGCGCGGCTACACCTTC. Translating it yields CASSLNDRGRGYTF.

The V call is TRBV27, the J call TRBJ2-7, with D perhaps TRBD1 or TRBD2 (5 bases each). The CDR3 consists of 15 residues. V gave up 0 bases and J gave up 3 bases, with 12 bases separating them. Germline V lookup: CDR1 MNHEY, CDR2 SMNVEV (reference sequence). CDR3 protein: CASSLSGGYYYEQYF. CDR3 DNA sequence: TGTGCCAGCAGTTTATCTGGGGGTTACTACTACGAGCAGTACTTC.

V is TRBV13 and J is TRBJ2-7, with D possibly matching TRBD2 (5 bases). Germline V lookup: CDR1 PRHDT, CDR2 FYEKMQ (reference sequence). Trimming removed 5 bases from V and 3 bases from J, with 14 bases in between. There are 14 residues in the CDR3. The CDR3 reads CASSPRGLDYEQYF. CDR3 nucleotide sequence: TGTGCCAGCAGCCCCCGCGGGCTGGACTACGAGCAGTACTTC.

The chain couples TRBV5-4 to TRBJ2-7, with D possibly TRBD1 on 5 matching bases. Germline CDR1 reads SGHNT; CDR2 reads YYREEE (reference sequence). This CDR3 is built from 13 residues. The V and J ends lost 2 bases and 3 bases respectively, with 9 bases between them. The CDR3 nucleotides are TGTGCCAGCAGCTTCGACAGTTACTACGAGCAGTACTTC. The encoded protein is CASSFDSYYEQYF. Together with reference TRBV5-4 and TRBJ2-7, the CDR3 gives the full variable domain: ETGVTQSPTHLIKTRGQQVTLRCSSQSGHNTVSWYQQALGQGPQFIFQYYREEENGRGNFPPRFSGLQFPNYSSELNVNALELDDSALYLCASSFDSYYEQYFGPGTRLTVT.

This clone has only one observation. This chain connects TRBV19 to TRBJ1-4; the D is unclear. The germline gives CDR1 LNHDA, CDR2 SQIVND (reference sequence). The CDR3 loop spans 15 amino acids. V was trimmed by 5 bases and J by 3 bases, leaving 13 bases between them. CDR3 sequence: CASSFGGAANEKLFF. CDR3 nucleotide sequence: TGTGCCAGTAGTTTTGGAGGTGCGGCTAATGAAAAACTGTTTTTT.

The chain joins TRBV7-3 to TRBJ1-4; possibly TRBD1 for D (5 bases). V gave up 1 base and J gave up 5 bases, with 11 bases separating them. Germline V lookup: CDR1 SGHTA, CDR2 FQGTGA. The CDR3 covers 15 residues. The CDR3 loop reads CASSLNGGENEKLFF. CDR3 bases: TGTGCCAGCAGCTTAAATGGGGGGGAGAATGAAAAACTGTTTTTT.

The chain combines TRBV7-8 with TRBJ1-3; 9 bases are shared with TRBD1. This CDR3 contains 15 residues. Germline values: CDR1 SGHVS, CDR2 FQNEAQ. Unmatched junction bases numbered 6, after V lost 5 bases and J lost 4 bases. CDR3: CASSADRGYGNTIYF. The CDR3 bases are TGTGCCAGCAGCGCAGACAGGGGGTACGGAAACACCATATATTTT.

The V and J genes are TRBV5-4 and TRBJ2-7; D not resolved. The ends were cut back, 3 bases at V and 3 bases at J, with 4 bases in the middle. In germline, CDR1 is SGHNT, CDR2 YYREEE (reference sequence). The CDR3 totals 11 residues. Here the CDR3 reads CASSSNYEQYF. The CDR3 DNA reads TGTGCCAGCAGCTCAAACTACGAGCAGTACTTC. Full variable domain (missing parts from reference TRBV5-4 and TRBJ2-7): ETGVTQSPTHLIKTRGQQVTLRCSSQSGHNTVSWYQQALGQGPQFIFQYYREEENGRGNFPPRFSGLQFPNYSSELNVNALELDDSALYLCASSSNYEQYFGPGTRLTVT.

The chain uses TRBV19 and TRBJ1-5, with TRBD1 matching 9 bases. The CDR3 runs 16 residues. V was pared by 6 bases and J by 1 base, with 7 bases of the junction left unmatched. Per the germline V gene, CDR1 is LNHDA and CDR2 is SQIVND (reference sequence). This CDR3 reads CASRLQGANSNQPQHF. CDR3 DNA sequence: TGTGCCAGTAGACTACAGGGGGCGAACAGCAATCAGCCCCAGCATTTT.

The CDR3 spells CASSLGVQPQHF. DNA for the CDR3: TGTGCCAGCAGCTTAGGTGTTCAGCCCCAGCATTTT. The chain couples TRBV7-9 to TRBJ1-5, with no clear D. The CDR3 spans 12 residues. Germline assignment: CDR1 SEHNR and CDR2 FQNEAQ (reference sequence). Trimming shortened V by 1 base and J by 6 bases, and 4 bases separated the two germline ends.

A remark on this clone: This specimen includes other DNA sequences encoding the same CDR3. The V and J genes are TRBV5-1 and TRBJ2-1; no clear D gene. Germline lookup yields CDR1 SGHRS and CDR2 YFSETQ. CDR3 length: 14 residues. The V and J ends lost 0 bases and 1 base respectively, with 5 bases between them. The CDR3 sequence is CASSLGGSYNEQFF. CDR3 DNA sequence: TGCGCCAGCAGCTTGGGTGGTTCCTACAATGAGCAGTTCTTC.

Concerning this clone: The sample contains more than one DNA sequence encoding this CDR3. The chain carries TRBV19 and TRBJ1-5; D is unresolved. With 2 bases removed from V and 0 bases from J, the gap between germline ends came to 8 bases. There are 15 residues in the CDR3. Germline-derived CDR1 and CDR2 are LNHDA and SQIVND (reference sequence). CDR3 residues: CASSITEYSNQPQHF. CDR3 nucleotides: TGTGCCAGTAGTATAACCGAATATAGCAATCAGCCCCAGCATTTT.